This T cell receptor (beta chain) is from a study of T cell responses to AZD1222 COVID-19 vaccine. Across the whole study: Second doses at about 4 or about 12 weeks were pooled. Study observations and caveats: Clonal diversity was possibly underestimated, and white British individuals and females predominated among donors. Per reports, nearly half of all spike-specific TCRs target regions that are unmutated in variants. Only five or six AZD1222 recipients were seropositive at baseline.

Germline V lookup: CDR1 LNHNV, CDR2 YYDKDF (reference sequence). CDR3 size: 15 residues. Turning to this clone: Antigen specificity is unknown. An end of the junction differs from the germline gene, which may be a read error.

TCRdb's copy holds only in-frame clones and misses some; the assay was immunoSEQ multiplex PCR. The data show 110,000 to 150,000 clones, 92% seen once. The rearrangement uses TRBV15 and TRBJ2-3; no definite D call. The sequence came from an adult in good health. Sample: peripheral blood, taken on day 0 of AZD1222 vaccination. CDR3 nucleotide sequence: TGTGCCACCAGCAGAGATGGTCTGAGCAGAGATACGCAGTATTTT. It yields the protein CATSRDGLSRDTQYF.